A selection of T cell receptor beta chains follows, all from one sample in a study of CD8 T cells in Susac syndrome. TCRdb passed the immunoSEQ multiplex PCR reads through MiXCR, listing each CDR3 protein once. The sample holds approximately 200,000 distinct CDR3 sequences, about 95% seen once. The sample consisted of CD4+ T cells from PBMCs. Every receptor here comes from a human donor with multiple sclerosis. The CDR3 runs from the conserved cysteine through the conserved F or W. A D gene is named only where the DNA matches it firmly. Clone size is not always given. Where it is, it says once, few, many or a class for expanded clones.

TRBV12-3/TRBV12-4	TRBJ1-2	TRBD1	-	TGTGCCAGCAGTCCCCAGGGGGACTATGGCTACACCTTC	CASSPQGDYGYTF
TRBV12-3/TRBV12-4	TRBJ1-1	-	-	TGTGCCACCGCGGGGGGTGATACTGAAGCTTTCTTT	CATAGGDTEAFF
TRBV14	TRBJ1-2	-	-	TGTGCCAGCAGCCAAGTGAGGGGCCGCTATGGCTACACCTTC	CASSQVRGRYGYTF
TRBV20-1	TRBJ1-5	-	-	TGCAGCGCGAGCGGGGGAGGGAGCAATCAGCCCCAGCATTTT	CSASGGGSNQPQHF
TRBV29-1	TRBJ2-1	TRBD2	-	TGCAGCGTTGCCCAGCGGGGTTACAATGAGCAGTTCTTC	CSVAQRGYNEQFF
TRBV20-1	TRBJ2-1	TRBD2	-	TGCAGTGCCCCCGGCAGCGGGAGGAGCTCCTACAATGAGCAGTTCTTC	CSAPGSGRSSYNEQFF
TRBV12-3/TRBV12-4	TRBJ2-2	TRBD1	-	TGTGCCAGCAGTTCACAGGGGTCTTACACCGGGGAGCTGTTTTTT	CASSSQGSYTGELFF
TRBV7-2	TRBJ2-7	-	once	TGTGCCAGCAGCTTAGGGACGAGACCCTACGAGCAGTACTTC	CASSLGTRPYEQYF
TRBV2	TRBJ1-1	-	-	TGTGCCAGCACGATTAACACTGAAGCTTTCTTT	CASTINTEAFF
TRBV18	TRBJ1-2	-	-	TGTGCCAGCTCACCCAATCCGGGGGACTATGGCTACACCTTC	CASSPNPGDYGYTF
TRBV20-1	TRBJ1-5	-	-	TGCAGTGCTAGAGATTTCCTGGGCAATCAGCCCCAGCATTTT	CSARDFLGNQPQHF
TRBV29-1	TRBJ1-5	TRBD1	-	TGCAGCACCGGGACAGGGCGAAATCAGCCCCAGCATTTT	CSTGTGRNQPQHF
TRBV29-1	TRBJ1-5	-	-	TGCAGCGTTGTGGACGCGGCAAGCAATCAGCCCCAGCATTTT	CSVVDAASNQPQHF
TRBV7-9	TRBJ2-3	-	-	TGTGCCAGCTCCCGGGACACAGATACGCAGTATTTT	CASSRDTDTQYF
TRBV30	TRBJ1-5	-	-	TGTGCCTGGACCCAGGGGCGGAATCAGCCCCAGCATTTT	CAWTQGRNQPQHF
TRBV7-2	TRBJ2-5	TRBD1	-	TGTGCCAGCAGCTCACGACAGGGAAAAGAGACCCAGTACTTC	CASSSRQGKETQYF
TRBV5-6	TRBJ1-1	-	-	TGTGCCAGCAGCCCAACACACCTGACAGACGAGAAAGCTTTCTTT	CASSPTHLTDEKAFF
TRBV30	TRBJ2-3	TRBD2	-	TGTGCCTGGCGGACTAGCGGGAACACAGATACGCAGTATTTT	CAWRTSGNTDTQYF
TRBV15	TRBJ2-5	-	-	TGTGCCACCAGCAGGGACCTCCAAGAGACCCAGTACTTC	CATSRDLQETQYF
TRBV7-9	TRBJ2-1	TRBD1	once	TGTGCCAGCAGCGCACAAGGACAGGGGGAAATATATGAGCAGTTCTTC	CASSAQGQGEIYEQFF
TRBV7-7	TRBJ2-5	TRBD1	once	TGTGCCAGCAGCTCCGACAGGGGCGCGAAGACCCAGTACTTC	CASSSDRGAKTQYF
TRBV20-1	TRBJ2-5	-	-	TGCAGTGTCAGACCTGGGGTCGAGACCCAGTACTTC	CSVRPGVETQYF
TRBV4-1	TRBJ1-5	-	-	TGCGCCAGCAGCCAAGATCCAGCAGTTAGCAATCAGCCCCAGCATTTT	CASSQDPAVSNQPQHF
TRBV9	TRBJ1-1	-	-	TGTGCCAGCAGCACCTACAGTTCTGAAGCTTTCTTT	CASSTYSSEAFF
TRBV11-2	TRBJ2-6	-	-	TGTGCCAGCAGCCCCATCCCCTCTGGGGCCAACGTCCTGACTTTC	CASSPIPSGANVLTF
TRBV4-2	TRBJ2-7	-	-	TGTGCCAGCGCTAGGGGGGGTAGCGACTACGAGCAGTACTTC	CASARGGSDYEQYF
TRBV18	TRBJ1-1	-	-	TGTGCCAGCTCACCCGCCGGCACAGGGCACACTGAAGCTTTCTTT	CASSPAGTGHTEAFF
TRBV2	TRBJ2-3	-	once	TGTGCCAGTGTCGGGGAAGATACGCAGTATTTT	CASVGEDTQYF